This passage covers 18 T cell receptor beta chains from one sample sequenced in a study of T cell changes during pregnancy in multiple sclerosis. The protocol was immunoSEQ multiplex PCR, while the TCRdb copy is restricted to in-frame clones and leaves out a portion. Among about 50,000 clones listed, more than 85% were seen once. Source: CD8+ T cells from peripheral blood mononuclear cells, taken after pregnancy. All receptors derive from a female donor with multiple sclerosis, enrolled in a pregnancy study.

The CDR3, as DNA: TGCGCCAGCAGCTCCACAGGGATACCTGAAGCTTTCTTT. This sequence encodes CASSSTGIPEAFF. This chain joins TRBV5-1 and TRBJ1-1, with D possibly matching TRBD1 (6 bases). Germline V gene data show CDR1 as SGHRS and CDR2 as YFSETQ. Trimming left V 3 bases short and J 6 bases short, with 12 bases between. The length of the CDR3 is 13 residues.

The J gene is TRBJ2-1, the V gene TRBV6-4, with 7 nucleotides matching TRBD1. This CDR3 comprises 14 residues. V was pared by 8 bases and J by 1 base, with 5 bases of the junction left unmatched. Germline CDR1 MRHNA, CDR2 SNTAGT. The CDR3 is CASSGGSSYNEQFF. The CDR3 coding sequence is TGTGCCAGCTCAGGGGGTTCGTCCTACAATGAGCAGTTCTTC.

The chain employs TRBV10-3 and TRBJ1-2; D is possibly TRBD1 (5 bases). Germline lookup yields CDR1 ENHRY and CDR2 SYGVKD. The CDR3 sequence is 13 residues long. Trimming cost V 4 bases and J 4 bases, with 10 bases left between them. CDR3 residues: CAISVGGPYGYTF. The DNA for the CDR3 is TGTGCCATCAGTGTCGGGGGACCCTATGGCTACACCTTC.

In this sample, this clone turned up once. The CDR3 DNA reads TGTGCCAGCAGCTTCGGAGGGGGGGACGAGCAGTACTTC. Its protein is CASSFGGGDEQYF. The rearrangement uses TRBV5-4 and TRBJ2-7, with a tentative D call TRBD2 (7 bases). This CDR3 contains 13 residues. Germline assignment: CDR1 SGHNT and CDR2 YYREEE (reference sequence). V was pared by 2 bases and J by 5 bases, with 11 bases between.

This CDR3 is CASSRSGQEEAFF. CDR3 DNA sequence: TGCGCCAGCAGCCGATCGGGACAGGAGGAAGCTTTCTTT. The chain carries TRBV4-3 and TRBJ1-1, with 8 nucleotides matching TRBD1. V shed 4 bases and J 8 bases; nucleotides not matched to a gene: 6. Looked up from germline, CDR1 is LGHNA and CDR2 is YSLEER. The CDR3 is 13 residues long.

The CDR3 here is CASGGLAYTDTQYF. The CDR3 DNA follows: TGTGCCAGCGGGGGACTAGCGTATACAGATACGCAGTATTTT. This sequence joins TRBV6-1 and TRBJ2-3; 10 nucleotides agree with TRBD2. The CDR3 length is 14 residues. Losses at the gene ends were 8 bases for V and 3 bases for J; bases not matched to a gene: 5. Looked up from germline, CDR1 is MNHNS and CDR2 is SASEGT.

The chain combines TRBV13 with TRBJ1-1, with D perhaps TRBD1 (5 bases). The CDR3 contains 15 residues. Germline CDR1 PRHDT, CDR2 FYEKMQ (reference sequence). V was pared by 1 base and J by 1 base, with 10 bases between. In DNA form, the CDR3 reads TGTGCCAGCAGCTTAGCAGGGAAGGGGAACACTGAAGCTTTCTTT. Encoded protein: CASSLAGKGNTEAFF.

The CDR3 coding sequence is TGTGCCAGCAGCTCTACAACCGACTACTACGAGCAGTACTTC. It is translated as CASSSTTDYYEQYF. V is TRBV7-9 and J is TRBJ2-7, with D possibly being TRBD2 (5 bases). The ends were cut back, 4 bases at V and 3 bases at J, with 13 bases in the middle. The germline CDR1 and CDR2 sequences are SEHNR and FQNEAQ (reference sequence). The CDR3 runs to 14 residues.

This clone came up once. The chain has TRBV30 and TRBJ1-6, with 8 bases fitting TRBD1. CDR3 length: 14 amino acids. V dropped 0 bases and J dropped 11; count of bases not matched to a gene: 6. Germline V lookup: CDR1 GTSNPN, CDR2 SVGIG (reference sequence). Here the CDR3 reads CAWSVTGGGAPLHF. The CDR3 DNA reads TGTGCCTGGAGTGTAACAGGGGGAGGGGCACCCCTCCACTTT.

This chain joins TRBV7-7 and TRBJ2-1, with D possibly matching TRBD2 (6 bases). Germline CDR1 reads SSHAT; CDR2 reads FNYEAQ (reference sequence). The CDR3 spans 17 residues. V shed 5 bases and J shed 4 bases, with 21 bases lying between them. CDR3 loop: CASSPNPGLSYYNEQFF. The CDR3 bases are TGTGCCAGCAGCCCCAATCCGGGACTGAGCTATTACAATGAGCAGTTCTTC.

V and J are TRBV7-9 and TRBJ2-7; 7 positions match TRBD2. CDR3 size: 15 residues. The V and J ends lost 2 bases and 6 bases, in that order; junction bases with no gene match: 10. Germline assignment: CDR1 SEHNR and CDR2 FQNEAQ (reference sequence). CDR3 coding DNA: TGTGCCAGCAGCTTATGGTGGGGGGGTAGCCGCGAGCAGTACTTC. Its protein product is CASSLWWGGSREQYF.

The V gene is TRBV14, the J gene TRBJ2-3; D unresolved. The CDR3 has 11 amino acids. V lost 4 bases, J lost 7 bases, and 6 bases lay in between. The germline gives CDR1 SGHDN, CDR2 FVKESK. CDR3 amino acids: CASSLSYTQYF. Written as DNA, the CDR3 is TGTGCCAGCAGCCTTTCTTATACGCAGTATTTT. Supplemented by reference TRBV14 and TRBJ2-3, the full variable domain reads EAGVTQFPSHSVIEKGQTVTLRCDPISGHDNLYWYRRVMGKEIKFLLHFVKESKQDESGMPNNRFLAERTGGTYSTLKVQPAELEDSGVYFCASSLSYTQYFGPGTRLTVL.

This clone has a single count. The J gene is TRBJ2-1, the V gene TRBV4-1; D remains ambiguous. The length of the CDR3 is 15 residues. Germline V gene lookup returns CDR1 MGHRA and CDR2 YSYEKL. V was pared by 4 bases and J by 0 bases, with 10 bases between. DNA of the CDR3: TGCGCCAGCAGCCTCCTTGCGGACTCCTACAATGAGCAGTTCTTC. The encoded protein is CASSLLADSYNEQFF.

The V call is TRBV4-1, the J call TRBJ1-1; D gene unclear. The CDR3 is 17 amino acids. The V gene's germline CDR1 is MGHRA and CDR2 YSYEKL. V lost 0 bases and J 0 bases, leaving 14 bases between the germline ends. CDR3 nucleotides: TGCGCCAGCAGCCAAGATTTACCGGGCGGGATGAACACTGAAGCTTTCTTT. This sequence encodes CASSQDLPGGMNTEAFF.

This clone was observed a handful of times. The gene calls are TRBV10-2 and TRBJ1-1; perhaps TRBD1 as D (5 bases). CDR3 length equals 12 residues. Trimming left V 6 bases short and J 7 bases short, with 12 bases between. Germline V gene sequence: CDR1 WSHSY, CDR2 SAAADI. The CDR3: CASRPGQFEAFF. CDR3 sequence (DNA): TGCGCCAGCAGGCCAGGGCAGTTTGAAGCTTTCTTT.

On this clone itself: The conserved final phenylalanine or tryptophan is absent from the CDR3, which likely points to a read error. The DNA is omitted, as the CDR3 cannot be located on it reliably, and the CDR3 follows TCRdb's listing. The chain links TRBV5-6 to TRBJ1-2; TRBD1 is the table's D call and was not checked against the DNA. From germline, CDR1 is SGHDT and CDR2 YYEEEE. The CDR3 sequence runs 13 residues, both termini included. The CDR3 loop reads CASSSGTGVAPVV.

The CDR3 spells CASSVAGRGSSYNSPLHF. The CDR3 bases are TGTGCCAGCAGCGTAGCTGGCAGGGGAAGCTCCTATAATTCACCCCTCCACTTT. The V call is TRBV9, the J call TRBJ1-6; D perhaps matches TRBD1 (6 bases). The CDR3 has 18 amino acids. Germline loops: CDR1 SGDLS, CDR2 YYNGEE. V shed 0 bases and J shed 0 bases, with 13 bases lying between them. The whole variable domain, remainder taken from reference TRBV9 and TRBJ1-6, is DSGVTQTPKHLITATGQRVTLRCSPRSGDLSVYWYQQSLDQGLQFLIQYYNGEERAKGNILERFSAQQFPDLHSELNLSSLELGDSALYFCASSVAGRGSSYNSPLHFGNGTRLTVT.

The chain couples TRBV5-5 to TRBJ1-5; TRBD1 aligns across 10 bases. Losses at the gene ends were 3 bases for V and 4 bases for J; bases not matched to a gene: 13. Looked up from germline, CDR1 is SGHKS and CDR2 is YYEKEE (reference sequence). The length of the CDR3 is 18 residues. Here the CDR3 reads CASSSIGRDRGRNQPQHF. DNA of the CDR3: TGTGCCAGCAGCTCCATAGGAAGGGACAGGGGTCGAAATCAGCCCCAGCATTTT.